The 8 T cell receptor beta chains below all came from one sample that was sequenced in a study of shared clonotypes between healthy human individuals (TCRdb year 2020). The library relied on the immunoSEQ multiplex PCR assay. The table was pulled from immuneACCESS by TCRdb, which kept in-frame rearrangements only. Such tables lose some clones; where checked, under half of the loss comes from unresolved V genes, and the rest has no known cause. Counted in this sample were 400,000 to 600,000 clones; roughly 95% of them appeared once. The ten largest account for about 0.06% of the sample. Sequenced: naive CD4+ T cells sorted from blood. The sample's cell subset or site label is to be understood as: CD45RA+ positively selected. The receptors originated from a young woman in good health.

This clone occurred once. The genes are TRBV28 and TRBJ2-2; D gene uncertain. The CDR3 runs to 13 residues. V gave up 1 base and J gave up 5 bases, with 5 bases separating them. Germline V gene data show CDR1 as MDHEN and CDR2 as SYDVKM. DNA for the CDR3: TGTGCCAGCAGTTTATTCACTACCGGGGAGCTGTTTTTT. This sequence encodes CASSLFTTGELFF.

This chain connects TRBV5-1 to TRBJ2-5; D possibly corresponds to TRBD1 (7 bases). The germline gives CDR1 SGHRS, CDR2 YFSETQ. Trimming pared 4 bases from V and 1 base from J, leaving 11 bases between. There are 14 residues in the CDR3. CDR3 nucleotides: TGCGCCAGCAGCGGGGGGACAGTCCAAGAGACCCAGTACTTC. Residues: CASSGGTVQETQYF.

This sequence joins TRBV6-5 and TRBJ2-6; the match to TRBD1 covers 7 bases. Germline V gene sequence: CDR1 MNHEY, CDR2 SVGAGI. V lost 6 bases and J lost 1; bases outside the gene matches: 3. CDR3 length equals 15 residues. CDR3 sequence reads: CASRTTGSGANVLTF. CDR3 in DNA: TGTGCCAGCAGAACGACAGGGTCTGGGGCCAACGTCCTGACTTTC.

The CDR3 nucleotides are TGTGCCAGCAGTGAGTCGCAGCTGCCCTACAGTTTTCAGCCCCAGCATTTT. It yields the protein CASSESQLPYSFQPQHF. The chain carries TRBV6-1 and TRBJ1-5; D remains ambiguous. Germline lookup yields CDR1 MNHNS and CDR2 SASEGT. The CDR3 runs 17 residues. The ends were cut back, 3 bases at V and 6 bases at J, with 21 bases in the middle.

V usage is TRBV4-1 and J usage is TRBJ1-3, with D perhaps TRBD1 (6 bases). The CDR3 consists of 16 residues. V gave up 4 bases and J gave up 0 bases, with 13 bases separating them. Per germline, CDR1 MGHRA and CDR2 YSYEKL. CDR3: CASSRVRGPSGNTIYF. As DNA, the CDR3 is TGCGCCAGCAGCCGCGTCAGGGGACCCTCTGGAAACACCATATATTTT.

J is TRBJ1-1 and V is TRBV6-6, with D maybe TRBD1 (6 bases). The CDR3 spans 15 residues. V was clipped by 5 bases and J by 3 bases, with 16 bases between them. The germline V gene encodes CDR1 MNHNY and CDR2 SVGAGI (reference sequence). The CDR3 DNA follows: TGTGCCAGCAGTCACCCGACAGGTATTGACACTGAAGCTTTCTTT. Its protein product is CASSHPTGIDTEAFF.

The V call is TRBV18, the J call TRBJ2-2, with 10 positions matching TRBD2. In germline, CDR1 is KGHSH, CDR2 LQKENI. With 8 bases clipped from V and 6 bases from J, the junction kept 6 bases outside the gene matches. The CDR3 length is 14 residues. The CDR3 DNA follows: TGTGCCAGCGGATCTAGCGGGAGCCCCGGGGAGCTGTTTTTT. This sequence encodes CASGSSGSPGELFF.

This clone was observed a single time. The chain employs TRBV29-1 and TRBJ2-1; a possible D gene is TRBD1 (5 bases). The CDR3 is made up of 15 amino acids. Germline-derived CDR1 and CDR2 are SQVTM and ANQGSEA. Trimming took off 6 bases at V and 5 bases at J, with 20 bases between the two ends. CDR3 nucleotide sequence: TGCAGCGTCTATAGGGGTGGTCGGACAAACAATGAGCAGTTCTTC. It translates to CSVYRGGRTNNEQFF.